A single sample is the source of the 16 T cell receptor beta chains below, sequenced in a study of blood T cell repertoires in COVID-19. Profiled with immunoSEQ multiplex PCR; TCRdb holds only in-frame clones, not every one. The table records fewer than 250,000 clones, 70% to 90% of them present only once. The specimen was peripheral blood. Receptor source: a woman aged 40 to 50 who had recovered from COVID-19.

This rearrangement joins TRBV19 to TRBJ1-2, with 8 positions matching TRBD1. Germline-derived CDR1 and CDR2 are LNHDA and SQIVND (reference sequence). The CDR3 contains 13 residues. The ends lost 2 bases at V and 5 bases at J; junction bases unmatched: 1. CDR3 residues: CASSIRTGYGYTF. The CDR3 nucleotides are TGTGCCAGTAGTATACGGACAGGGTATGGCTACACCTTC.

The V and J genes are TRBV12-5 and TRBJ2-7, with D possibly matching TRBD1 (6 bases). Germline-derived CDR1 and CDR2 are LGHNT and FRNRAP. Trimming removed 0 bases from V and 4 bases from J, with 22 bases in between. CDR3 length equals 18 residues. CDR3 DNA sequence: TGTGCTAGTGGTTTGGTAGTTGGGGGCGACCTGATTCCTTACGAGCAGTACTTC. This codes for CASGLVVGGDLIPYEQYF.

The chain employs TRBV24-1 and TRBJ2-5, with a possible D match to TRBD1 (5 bases). Germline CDR1 KGHDR, CDR2 SFDVKD. This CDR3 has 13 residues. V lost 9 bases and J lost 5, with 15 bases in between. The CDR3 DNA reads as TGTGCCACCTCCGATGGGGCAAGGGAGACCCAGTACTTC. This sequence encodes CATSDGARETQYF.

Concerning this clone: The sample holds other DNA sequences that translate to the same CDR3. The V gene is TRBV29-1, the J gene TRBJ1-1, with a tentative D call TRBD1 (5 bases). Trimming took off 2 bases at V and 4 bases at J, with 8 bases between the two ends. The germline V gene has CDR1 SQVTM and CDR2 ANQGSEA. The CDR3 contains 12 residues. CDR3 bases: TGCAGCGTTGAACCGGGACTCACTGAAGCTTTCTTT. Translated: CSVEPGLTEAFF. Looking up the rest from reference TRBV29-1 and TRBJ1-1 gives the full variable domain: SAVISQKPSRDICQRGTSLTIQCQVDSQVTMMFWYRQQPGQSLTLIATANQGSEATYESGFVIDKFPISRPNLTFSTLTVSNMSPEDSSIYLCSVEPGLTEAFFGQGTRLTVV.

The rearrangement uses TRBV19 and TRBJ1-5, with 10 bases identical to TRBD1. CDR1 is LNHDA and CDR2 is SQIVND in the germline V gene (reference sequence). This CDR3 region has 14 residues. Trimming cost V 6 bases and J 6 bases; bases outside gene matches: 5. The CDR3 DNA follows: TGTGCCAGTAGGACAGGGGGCCTAAGTCAGCCCCAGCATTTT. Its protein is CASRTGGLSQPQHF.

This clone has a single count. V gene TRBV12-3 or TRBV12-4 combines with J gene TRBJ2-1; no clear D. The CDR3 has 13 residues. The V and J ends lost 6 bases and 6 bases respectively, with 12 bases between them. In DNA form, the CDR3 reads TGTGCCAGCAGCCTCTTGCTAGGCAATGAGCAGTTCTTC. This translates into CASSLLLGNEQFF.

This clone appeared once. V usage is TRBV5-6 and J usage is TRBJ2-7; 8 bases line up with TRBD2. The length of the CDR3 is 14 residues. Germline loops: CDR1 SGHDT, CDR2 YYEEEE. The junction had 9 bases not matched to a gene; V was cut back by 5 bases and J by 5 bases. The CDR3 DNA reads as TGTGCCAGCAGTTTTAGCGGGATCGGGAACGAGCAGTACTTC. Translation gives CASSFSGIGNEQYF.

The J gene is TRBJ2-6, the V gene TRBV11-1; D is possibly TRBD2 (6 bases). The CDR3 is made up of 16 amino acids. The ends were cut back, 4 bases at V and 4 bases at J, with 14 bases in the middle. Looked up from germline, CDR1 is SGHAT and CDR2 is FQDESV (reference sequence). CDR3 sequence: CASSSGGSSGANVLTF. As DNA, the CDR3 is TGTGCCAGCAGCTCAGGAGGGAGTTCGGGGGCCAACGTCCTGACTTTC.

This clone showed up just once. J is TRBJ1-5 and V is TRBV30; D unresolved. Trimming took 0 bases from V and 5 from J, leaving 8 bases between them. Germline assignment: CDR1 GTSNPN and CDR2 SVGIG (reference sequence). The CDR3 spans 13 residues. CDR3 loop: CAWSVTADQPQHF. CDR3 sequence (DNA): TGTGCCTGGAGTGTAACGGCGGATCAGCCCCAGCATTTT.

The genes are TRBV5-6 and TRBJ2-1; D not resolved. V shed 0 bases and J shed 8 bases, with 18 bases lying between them. CDR1 and CDR2 from the germline V gene are SGHDT and YYEEEE. The CDR3 spans 16 residues. This CDR3 reads CASSLAHRSQTYEQFF. The CDR3 DNA sequence: TGTGCCAGCAGCTTGGCCCATAGAAGCCAAACTTATGAGCAGTTCTTC.

This chain connects TRBV7-9 to TRBJ2-1; 15 nucleotides align to TRBD2. Germline CDR1 is SEHNR and CDR2 is FQNEAQ (reference sequence). Trimming at V came to 1 base and at J to 9 bases, leaving 4 bases not matched to a gene. The CDR3 is 16 residues long. The CDR3 spells CASSLGGTSGRSEQFF. The DNA of the CDR3 is TGTGCCAGCAGCTTAGGAGGGACTAGCGGGAGGAGTGAGCAGTTCTTC.

V usage is TRBV18 and J usage is TRBJ2-7, with TRBD1 matching 9 bases. The CDR3 is 17 residues long. Trimming at V came to 4 bases and at J to 1 base, leaving 11 bases not matched to a gene. In germline, CDR1 is KGHSH, CDR2 LQKENI. DNA for the CDR3: TGTGCCAGCTCACGAAGACAGGGGGAGGATCTGTCCTACGAGCAGTACTTC. It codes for CASSRRQGEDLSYEQYF. Based on the CDR3 plus reference TRBV18 and TRBJ2-7, the full variable domain is NAGVMQNPRHLVRRRGQEARLRCSPMKGHSHVYWYRQLPEEGLKFMVYLQKENIIDESGMPKERFSAEFPKEGPSILRIQQVVRGDSAAYFCASSRRQGEDLSYEQYFGPGTRLTVT.

The rearrangement joins TRBV6-5 to TRBJ2-7; 10 nucleotides agree with TRBD1. Trimming removed 1 base from V and 5 bases from J; junction bases left unmatched: 8. The CDR3 sequence is 16 residues long. The germline V gene encodes CDR1 MNHEY and CDR2 SVGAGI. The CDR3 loop reads CASSYWTGGKGDEQYF. The CDR3 nucleotides are TGTGCCAGCAGTTACTGGACAGGGGGTAAAGGGGACGAGCAGTACTTC.

The CDR3 sequence: CASSVATDNYGYTF. The CDR3 DNA reads TGTGCCAGCAGCGTAGCCACAGATAACTATGGCTACACCTTC. The chain couples TRBV9 to TRBJ1-2; no definite D call. V gave up 0 bases and J gave up 1 base, with 7 bases separating them. CDR3 length: 14 residues. Germline assignment: CDR1 SGDLS and CDR2 YYNGEE.

The CDR3 bases are TGTGCCAGCAGCATCACCCCCTACTACGAGCAGTACTTC. Translating gives CASSITPYYEQYF. This chain uses TRBV7-3 with TRBJ2-7; D is uncertain. The V gene's germline CDR1 is SGHTA and CDR2 FQGTGA. V lost 5 bases, J lost 3 bases, and 11 bases lay in between. The CDR3 spans 13 residues.

V usage is TRBV6-5 and J usage is TRBJ2-5; D unresolved. The CDR3 covers 14 residues. The germline V and J ends were trimmed by 0 bases and 0 bases, with 5 bases remaining between them. Germline V CDR1 and CDR2: MNHEY, SVGAGI. CDR3 residues: CASSYSSNQETQYF. Here the CDR3 DNA reads TGTGCCAGCAGTTACTCGAGTAACCAAGAGACCCAGTACTTC.